The 11 T cell receptor beta chains below were found in one sample sequenced in a study of blood T cell repertoires in COVID-19. Sequencing used immunoSEQ multiplex PCR; TCRdb keeps in-frame clones, though not all of them. The table records 300,000 or so clones, roughly 87% of them present only once. Sequenced material: PBMCs or T cells enriched from blood (not recorded which). The origin of the receptors is a woman in her twenties or thirties who had recovered from COVID-19.

The chain combines TRBV2 with TRBJ1-1; no clear D gene. Trimming removed 6 bases at V and 6 bases at J, with 11 bases between. Germline CDR1 reads SNHLY; CDR2 reads FYNNEI. The CDR3 has 12 residues. CDR3 sequence reads: CASRGFGAEAFF. DNA of the CDR3: TGTGCCAGCAGGGGATTCGGGGCTGAAGCTTTCTTT.

This rearrangement joins TRBV19 to TRBJ1-2; 7 bases are a match to TRBD1. After removal of 5 bases from V and 2 bases from J, the junction contained 5 bases not matched to a gene. This CDR3 comprises 14 residues. Germline CDR1 reads LNHDA; CDR2 reads SQIVND (reference sequence). CDR3 in amino acids: CASSVMDRNYGYTF. The DNA of the CDR3 is TGTGCCAGTAGTGTTATGGACAGGAACTATGGCTACACCTTC.

Remarks on this clone: This same CDR3 is encoded by further DNA sequences in the sample. J is TRBJ1-1 and V is TRBV6-5; TRBD1 matches at 9 bases. Germline CDR1 reads MNHEY; CDR2 reads SVGAGI. V gave up 7 bases and J gave up 2 bases; unmatched junction bases: 5. The CDR3 sequence is 14 residues long. CDR3 loop: CASTPGQGNTEAFF. In DNA, the CDR3 is TGTGCCAGCACTCCGGGACAGGGAAACACTGAAGCTTTCTTT.

CDR3 DNA sequence: TGTGCCAGCAGCGACCGGGACAGGGGTACCTACAATGAGCAGTTCTTC. Its protein product is CASSDRDRGTYNEQFF. The chain combines TRBV4-2 with TRBJ2-1; 10 bases map to TRBD1. The V segment lost 5 bases and the J segment 2 bases; nucleotides outside the gene matches: 6. The CDR3 extends over 16 amino acids. CDR1 and CDR2 from the germline V gene are LGHNA and YNFKEQ.

This chain joins TRBV25-1 and TRBJ1-6; no firm D call. Germline CDR1 reads MGHDK; CDR2 reads SYGVNS. Trimming pared 7 bases from V and 0 bases from J, leaving 7 bases between. The CDR3 is 14 residues long. The CDR3 nucleotides are TGTGCCAGCACCCGTTACTCCTATAATTCACCCCTCCACTTT. Protein product: CASTRYSYNSPLHF. The full variable domain, its missing parts supplied by reference TRBV25-1 and TRBJ1-6, is EADIYQTPRYLVIGTGKKITLECSQTMGHDKMYWYQQDPGMELHLIHYSYGVNSTEKGDLSSESTVSRIRTEHFPLTLESARPSHTSQYLCASTRYSYNSPLHFGNGTRLTVT.

The chain uses TRBV27 and TRBJ2-3, with 9 bases lining up with TRBD1. Germline loops: CDR1 MNHEY, CDR2 SMNVEV (reference sequence). The CDR3 totals 18 residues. The J segment lost 3 bases and the V segment lost 6 bases, leaving 16 bases of the junction unmatched. CDR3 protein: CASRGWTGAVGRTDTQYF. CDR3 DNA: TGTGCCAGCAGGGGGTGGACAGGGGCGGTTGGGCGTACAGATACGCAGTATTTT.

The J gene is TRBJ1-5, the V gene TRBV15, with 8 bases aligning to TRBD1. Germline CDR1 is LNHNV and CDR2 is YYDKDF (reference sequence). The CDR3 covers 15 residues. V lost 6 bases, J lost 5 bases, and 9 bases stayed unmatched. The CDR3 DNA reads as TGTGCCACCAGGGACAGGGCAGGGGGCGATCAGCCCCAGCATTTT. It specifies CATRDRAGGDQPQHF.

This clone was seen a handful of times. The rearrangement links TRBV6-5 to TRBJ1-2; a possible D gene is TRBD1 (6 bases). The CDR3 consists of 15 residues. V lost 6 bases and J 0 bases, leaving 14 bases between the germline ends. The germline V gene has CDR1 MNHEY and CDR2 SVGAGI. CDR3 nucleotide sequence: TGTGCCAGCAGAACAGGGTTGGGCCCTAACTATGGCTACACCTTC. Translating gives CASRTGLGPNYGYTF.

This rearrangement joins TRBV27 to TRBJ1-4; 7 bases fit TRBD1. Germline assignment: CDR1 MNHEY and CDR2 SMNVEV (reference sequence). The CDR3 has 15 residues. Germline trimming cut 5 bases from V and 7 bases from J; bases unmatched to any gene: 10. The CDR3 reads CASSAQQGFGEKLFF. CDR3 coding DNA: TGTGCCAGCAGTGCTCAACAGGGGTTTGGTGAAAAACTGTTTTTT.

The chain's CDR3 is CATSLGSHSNQPQHF. CDR3 bases: TGTGCCACGTCCCTGGGGAGCCATAGCAATCAGCCCCAGCATTTT. This chain uses TRBV15 with TRBJ1-5; no definite D call. The V end lost 9 bases, the J end lost 0 bases, and 15 bases lay between the germline ends. The CDR3 has 15 residues. CDR1 and CDR2 from the germline V gene are LNHNV and YYDKDF (reference sequence). Together with reference TRBV15 and TRBJ1-5, the CDR3 gives the full variable domain: DAMVIQNPRYQVTQFGKPVTLSCSQTLNHNVMYWYQQKSSQAPKLLFHYYDKDFNNEADTPDNFQSRRPNTSFCFLDIRSPGLGDTAMYLCATSLGSHSNQPQHFGDGTRLSIL.

V usage is TRBV7-2 and J usage is TRBJ2-5; possibly TRBD1 for D (6 bases). Germline lookup yields CDR1 SGHTA and CDR2 FQGNSA. The CDR3 contains 15 residues. Trimming took 5 bases from V and 2 from J, leaving 15 bases between them. In nucleotides, the CDR3 is TGTGCCAGCAGCCCTACAGGGCCCACTCAAGAGACCCAGTACTTC. This encodes CASSPTGPTQETQYF. Drawing the rest from reference TRBV7-2 and TRBJ2-5, the complete variable domain is GAGVSQSPSNKVTEKGKDVELRCDPISGHTALYWYRQSLGQGLEFLIYFQGNSAPDKSGLPSDRFSAERTGGSVSTLTIQRTQQEDSAVYLCASSPTGPTQETQYFGPGTRLLVL.